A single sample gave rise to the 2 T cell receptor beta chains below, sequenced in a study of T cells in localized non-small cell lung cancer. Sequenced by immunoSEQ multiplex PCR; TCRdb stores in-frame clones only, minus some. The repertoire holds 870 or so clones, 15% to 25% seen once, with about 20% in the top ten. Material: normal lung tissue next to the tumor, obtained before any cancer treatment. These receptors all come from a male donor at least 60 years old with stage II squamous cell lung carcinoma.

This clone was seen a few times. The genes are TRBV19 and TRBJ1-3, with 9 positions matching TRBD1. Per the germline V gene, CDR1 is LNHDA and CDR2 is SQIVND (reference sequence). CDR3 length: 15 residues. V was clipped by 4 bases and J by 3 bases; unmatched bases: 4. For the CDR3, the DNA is TGTGCCAGTAGTACGGACAGGGGAAGTGGAAACACCATATATTTT. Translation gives CASSTDRGSGNTIYF.

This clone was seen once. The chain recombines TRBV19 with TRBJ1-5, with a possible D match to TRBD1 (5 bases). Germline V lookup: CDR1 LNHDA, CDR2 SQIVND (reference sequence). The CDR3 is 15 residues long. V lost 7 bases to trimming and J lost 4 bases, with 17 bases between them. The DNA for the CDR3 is TGTGCCAGTAAAGGGGTTTCGGCGGAAAATCAGCCCCAGCATTTT. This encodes CASKGVSAENQPQHF.